This TCR beta chain was obtained from a study of Tregs in tolerant kidney transplant recipients. Trimming took 3 bases from V and 5 from J; bases not matched to a gene: 4. Germline CDR1 reads SGDLS; CDR2 reads YYNGEE. The CDR3 loop spans 14 amino acids. Unstimulated Tregs (CD4+CD25+CD127-) and CD4+CD25- non-Tregs were sorted from PBMCs. This table comes from immunoSEQ multiplex PCR, and its TCRdb copy is limited to in-frame clones, with some not included. The repertoire holds 200,000 to 300,000 clones, with about four fifths as singletons. The J gene is TRBJ2-1, the V gene TRBV9; 8 bases match TRBD1. The TCR comes from a human donor in good health. Specimen: CD4+ T cells from blood. The CDR3 DNA sequence: TGTGCCAGCAGCGCGGGGGACAGGAACAATGAGCAGTTCTTC. This encodes CASSAGDRNNEQFF.